This entry concerns a single TCR beta chain. Per the original data handling: Amplification of reference gene primers was used by the study to estimate nucleated cell counts. Libraries were prepared by immunoSEQ multiplex PCR; TCRdb keeps only in-frame clonotypes and omits some of them. V, J and clone size derive from that table, while D and trimming were established from the DNA sequence. Of approximately 140,000 clones listed, roughly 85% are singletons. V was pared by 5 bases and J by 7 bases, with 5 bases of the junction left unmatched. Per the germline V gene, CDR1 is SGHTA and CDR2 is FQGTGA. The CDR3 spans 13 residues. The data originate from a study of blood T cell repertoires in COVID-19. Study at large: From the United States, Italy and Spain came samples of acute and convalescent COVID-19. PBMCs, B-cell-depleted T cells, or T cells provided the cDNA or gDNA that made up the material.

Sequenced: peripheral blood. This receptor was taken from a man aged 55-75 years with acute or convalescent COVID-19. This chain links TRBV7-3 with TRBJ2-1; 7 bases align to TRBD2. This CDR3 reads CASSPWGGNEQFF. The DNA for the CDR3 is TGTGCCAGCAGCCCGTGGGGGGGGAATGAGCAGTTCTTC.